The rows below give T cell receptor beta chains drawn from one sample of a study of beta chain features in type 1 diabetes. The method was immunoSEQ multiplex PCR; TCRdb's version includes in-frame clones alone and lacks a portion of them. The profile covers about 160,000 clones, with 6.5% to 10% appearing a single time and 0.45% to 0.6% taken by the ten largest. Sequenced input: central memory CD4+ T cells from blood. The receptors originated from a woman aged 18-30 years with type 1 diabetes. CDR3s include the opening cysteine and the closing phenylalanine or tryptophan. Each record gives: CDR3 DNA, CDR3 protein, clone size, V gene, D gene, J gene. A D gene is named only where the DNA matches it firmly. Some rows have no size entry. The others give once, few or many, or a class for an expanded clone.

CDR3 DNA: TGTGCCAGCAGTTTACGTCGCGCGGGTCAGCCCCAGCATTTT
CDR3 protein: CASSLRRAGQPQHF
clone size: few
V gene: TRBV27
D gene: NA
J gene: TRBJ1-5

CDR3 DNA: TGCGCCAGCAGCCAAGATCAGGGGGCCGCTTCCTATGGCTACACCTTC
CDR3 protein: CASSQDQGAASYGYTF
clone size: NA
V gene: TRBV4-3
D gene: TRBD1
J gene: TRBJ1-2

CDR3 DNA: TGCGCCAGCAGCCCGGACAGGGCCAGCACCGGGGAGCTGTTTTTT
CDR3 protein: CASSPDRASTGELFF
clone size: few
V gene: TRBV5-1
D gene: TRBD1
J gene: TRBJ2-2

CDR3 DNA: TGTGCCAGCAGCTTAAACCCCGGCTCCTACAATGAGCAGTTCTTC
CDR3 protein: CASSLNPGSYNEQFF
clone size: many
V gene: TRBV7-9
D gene: NA
J gene: TRBJ2-1

CDR3 DNA: TGTGCCAGCAGCCCAGATCTAACAGGGGGCGATAACACCTTC
CDR3 protein: CASSPDLTGGDNTF
clone size: few
V gene: TRBV7-9
D gene: TRBD1
J gene: TRBJ1-2

CDR3 DNA: TGCGCCAGCAGCCAAGACAGGGCGATTCGGTCACCCCTCCACTTT
CDR3 protein: CASSQDRAIRSPLHF
clone size: few
V gene: TRBV4-3
D gene: NA
J gene: TRBJ1-6

CDR3 DNA: TGTGCCAGCAGTGCTAAGGGAGGGGCCCAGCAGTATTTT
CDR3 protein: CASSAKGGAQQYF
clone size: few
V gene: TRBV2
D gene: TRBD2
J gene: TRBJ2-3

CDR3 DNA: TGCGCCAGCAGCCAAGAACCCGGGGATCGGTATGGCTACACCTTC
CDR3 protein: CASSQEPGDRYGYTF
clone size: NA
V gene: TRBV4-3
D gene: NA
J gene: TRBJ1-2

CDR3 DNA: TGTGCCAGCAGTGAAACTAGAGCTAGCACAGATACGCAGTATTTT
CDR3 protein: CASSETRASTDTQYF
clone size: few
V gene: TRBV6-4
D gene: NA
J gene: TRBJ2-3

CDR3 DNA: TGTGCCAGCGGGAGGACTAGCGTTAACAATGAGCAGTTCTTC
CDR3 protein: CASGRTSVNNEQFF
clone size: few
V gene: TRBV27
D gene: TRBD2
J gene: TRBJ2-1

CDR3 DNA: TGTGCCAGCAGCTTAGGAGGACTAGTCACAGATACGCAGTATTTT
CDR3 protein: CASSLGGLVTDTQYF
clone size: few
V gene: TRBV7-8
D gene: TRBD2
J gene: TRBJ2-3

CDR3 DNA: TGTGCCTGGAGCCCGGGAGGGCATGAGCAGTTCTTC
CDR3 protein: CAWSPGGHEQFF
clone size: NA
V gene: TRBV30
D gene: TRBD2
J gene: TRBJ2-1

CDR3 DNA: TGTGCCAGCAGACCCCCGGGACAGGGAGGAGTTGGCTACACCTTC
CDR3 protein: CASRPPGQGGVGYTF
clone size: few
V gene: TRBV7-8
D gene: TRBD1
J gene: TRBJ1-2

CDR3 DNA: TGTGCCAGCAGTGCCCACAGGGGGCAGGAAGCTTTCTTT
CDR3 protein: CASSAHRGQEAFF
clone size: few
V gene: TRBV6-4
D gene: TRBD1
J gene: TRBJ1-1

CDR3 DNA: TGTGCCAGCAGTGAATCCAGGGGCTCCTATAATTCACCCCTCCACTTT
CDR3 protein: CASSESRGSYNSPLHF
clone size: few
V gene: TRBV25-1
D gene: NA
J gene: TRBJ1-6

CDR3 DNA: TGTGCCAGCGGGCGGGGCGTTGGAAACACCATATATTTT
CDR3 protein: CASGRGVGNTIYF
clone size: NA
V gene: TRBV7-2
D gene: NA
J gene: TRBJ1-3

CDR3 DNA: TGTGCCAGCAGCTTATCAGGGGGATATAATTCACCCCTCCACTTT
CDR3 protein: CASSLSGGYNSPLHF
clone size: few
V gene: TRBV7-9
D gene: TRBD1
J gene: TRBJ1-6

CDR3 DNA: TGTGCCACCAGCAGAGACAGGTCCTCCTACAATGAGCAGTTCTTC
CDR3 protein: CATSRDRSSYNEQFF
clone size: few
V gene: TRBV15
D gene: NA
J gene: TRBJ2-1

CDR3 DNA: TGTGCCAGCAGCTTCGCCGGACTAGGGCAGTTCTTC
CDR3 protein: CASSFAGLGQFF
clone size: few
V gene: TRBV11-2
D gene: TRBD2
J gene: TRBJ2-1

CDR3 DNA: TGTGCCAGCAGTCGAACAGGGGATGGAAAACTGTTTTTT
CDR3 protein: CASSRTGDGKLFF
clone size: many
V gene: TRBV2
D gene: TRBD1
J gene: TRBJ1-4

CDR3 DNA: TGTGCCACCAGCAGACAAGGGACAGGAGCCAAAAACATTCAGTACTTC
CDR3 protein: CATSRQGTGAKNIQYF
clone size: few
V gene: TRBV15
D gene: TRBD1
J gene: TRBJ2-4

CDR3 DNA: TGCGCCAGCAGCCAAGATTCGGGACTAGCGGGAATGTGGGCAGATACGCAGTATTTT
CDR3 protein: CASSQDSGLAGMWADTQYF
clone size: few
V gene: TRBV4-3
D gene: TRBD2
J gene: TRBJ2-3

CDR3 DNA: TGCGCCAGCAGCTGGGACAACTACGAGCAGTACTTC
CDR3 protein: CASSWDNYEQYF
clone size: NA
V gene: TRBV5-1
D gene: NA
J gene: TRBJ2-7

CDR3 DNA: TGTGCCAGCAGCTTAGAGAGCTCCGGGGAGCTGTTTTTT
CDR3 protein: CASSLESSGELFF
clone size: NA
V gene: TRBV11-2
D gene: NA
J gene: TRBJ2-2

CDR3 DNA: TGTGCCAGTAGTATAGAACAGGGGGGCACCGGGGAGCTGTTTTTT
CDR3 protein: CASSIEQGGTGELFF
clone size: NA
V gene: TRBV19
D gene: TRBD1
J gene: TRBJ2-2

CDR3 DNA: TGTGCCAGCAGCTTAGGGCCCGGGACAACCGGGAATGGCTACACCTTC
CDR3 protein: CASSLGPGTTGNGYTF
clone size: few
V gene: TRBV7-2
D gene: NA
J gene: TRBJ1-2

CDR3 DNA: TGCGCCAGCAGCTTGGCCGTAGCGGGAGGTTCCTACGAGCAGTACTTC
CDR3 protein: CASSLAVAGGSYEQYF
clone size: NA
V gene: TRBV5-1
D gene: TRBD2
J gene: TRBJ2-7

CDR3 DNA: TGCGCCAGCAGCCCTTACGGACACGATGAGACCCAGTACTTC
CDR3 protein: CASSPYGHDETQYF
clone size: NA
V gene: TRBV5-1
D gene: NA
J gene: TRBJ2-5

CDR3 DNA: TGTGCCATCAAGCCGGCGGGGATGGATGGCTACACCTTC
CDR3 protein: CAIKPAGMDGYTF
clone size: few
V gene: TRBV10-3
D gene: NA
J gene: TRBJ1-2

CDR3 DNA: TGTGCCATCAGTGAGTCCGGGACAGTTCGACCCGGGGAGCTGTTTTTT
CDR3 protein: CAISESGTVRPGELFF
clone size: few
V gene: TRBV10-3
D gene: TRBD1
J gene: TRBJ2-2

CDR3 DNA: TGTGCCAGCAGTTTACGGCTAGCGGGGGACAATGAGCAGTTCTTC
CDR3 protein: CASSLRLAGDNEQFF
clone size: few
V gene: TRBV27
D gene: TRBD2
J gene: TRBJ2-1

CDR3 DNA: TGTGCCAGCAGTTTAAAGGGGGCTGGGGCCAACGTCCTGACTTTC
CDR3 protein: CASSLKGAGANVLTF
clone size: few
V gene: TRBV27
D gene: NA
J gene: TRBJ2-6

CDR3 DNA: TGTGCCAGCAGTCTCTGGACTAGCGGGAAAGAGACCCAGTACTTC
CDR3 protein: CASSLWTSGKETQYF
clone size: few
V gene: TRBV28
D gene: TRBD2
J gene: TRBJ2-5

CDR3 DNA: TGTGCCAGCAGCTTATCAGGGGTCAATCAGCCCCAGCATTTT
CDR3 protein: CASSLSGVNQPQHF
clone size: few
V gene: TRBV7-2
D gene: NA
J gene: TRBJ1-5

CDR3 DNA: TGTGCCAGCAGCTTGAAGACTGGCACAGATACGCAGTATTTT
CDR3 protein: CASSLKTGTDTQYF
clone size: NA
V gene: TRBV5-4
D gene: NA
J gene: TRBJ2-3

CDR3 DNA: TGTGCCAGCAGTAAAGGGACTAGCGGACATACGCAGTATTTT
CDR3 protein: CASSKGTSGHTQYF
clone size: few
V gene: TRBV6-6
D gene: TRBD2
J gene: TRBJ2-3

CDR3 DNA: TGTGCCAGCAGCTTAGAAGCGGGTAAGGCCTACGAGCAGTACTTC
CDR3 protein: CASSLEAGKAYEQYF
clone size: NA
V gene: TRBV11-3
D gene: NA
J gene: TRBJ2-7

CDR3 DNA: TGTGCCAGCAGTTCTGTAGTCACAGATACGCAGTATTTT
CDR3 protein: CASSSVVTDTQYF
clone size: NA
V gene: TRBV7-2
D gene: NA
J gene: TRBJ2-3

CDR3 DNA: TGTGCCAGCAGGGTAGGTGGTCGGCAGGGTCGTTCACCCCTCCACTTT
CDR3 protein: CASRVGGRQGRSPLHF
clone size: few
V gene: TRBV27
D gene: NA
J gene: TRBJ1-6

CDR3 DNA: TGCGCCAGCAGCCAATCCGGTGGCAGCGTACTGTTGTACTTC
CDR3 protein: CASSQSGGSVLLYF
clone size: NA
V gene: TRBV4-1
D gene: NA
J gene: TRBJ2-4

CDR3 DNA: TGTGCCAGCTCACCTGGGAGAGATCAGCCCCAGCATTTT
CDR3 protein: CASSPGRDQPQHF
clone size: NA
V gene: TRBV18
D gene: NA
J gene: TRBJ1-5

CDR3 DNA: TGTGCCAGCAGCGTACGGGTTAATGAAAAACTGTTTTTT
CDR3 protein: CASSVRVNEKLFF
clone size: NA
V gene: TRBV5-4
D gene: NA
J gene: TRBJ1-4